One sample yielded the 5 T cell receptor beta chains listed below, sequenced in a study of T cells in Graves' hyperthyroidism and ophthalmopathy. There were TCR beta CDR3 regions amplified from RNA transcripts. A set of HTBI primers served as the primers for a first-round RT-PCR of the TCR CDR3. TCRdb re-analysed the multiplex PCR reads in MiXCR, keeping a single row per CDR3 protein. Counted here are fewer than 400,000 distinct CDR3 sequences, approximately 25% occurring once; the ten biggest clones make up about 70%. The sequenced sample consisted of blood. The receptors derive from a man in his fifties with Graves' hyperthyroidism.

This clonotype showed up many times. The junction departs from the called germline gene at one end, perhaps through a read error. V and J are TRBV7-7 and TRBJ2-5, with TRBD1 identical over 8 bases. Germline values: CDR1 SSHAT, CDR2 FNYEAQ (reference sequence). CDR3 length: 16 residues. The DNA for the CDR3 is TGTGCTAGCAGTCTAACAGGGGGAGAGCTACAAGAGACCCAGTACTTC. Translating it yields CASSLTGGELQETQYF.

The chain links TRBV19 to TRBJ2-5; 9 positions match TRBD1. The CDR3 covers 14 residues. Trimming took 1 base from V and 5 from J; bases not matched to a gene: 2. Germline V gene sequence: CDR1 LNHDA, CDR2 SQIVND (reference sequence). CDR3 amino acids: CASSIGTGVETQYF. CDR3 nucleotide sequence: TGTGCCAGTAGTATAGGGACAGGGGTGGAGACCCAGTACTTC.

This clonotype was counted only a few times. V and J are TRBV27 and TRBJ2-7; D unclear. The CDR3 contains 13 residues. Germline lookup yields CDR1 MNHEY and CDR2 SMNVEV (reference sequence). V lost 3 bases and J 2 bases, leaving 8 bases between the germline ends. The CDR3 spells CASSLSAPYEQYF. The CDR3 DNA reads TGTGCCAGCAGTTTGTCCGCGCCCTACGAGCAGTACTTC.

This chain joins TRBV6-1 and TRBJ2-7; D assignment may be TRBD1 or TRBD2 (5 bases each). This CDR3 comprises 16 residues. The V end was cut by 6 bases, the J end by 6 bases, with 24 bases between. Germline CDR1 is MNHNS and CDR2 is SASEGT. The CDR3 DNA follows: TGTGCCAGCAGGGAGGACCCAATCAGGGAATTGGTCGAGCAGTACTTC. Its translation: CASREDPIRELVEQYF.

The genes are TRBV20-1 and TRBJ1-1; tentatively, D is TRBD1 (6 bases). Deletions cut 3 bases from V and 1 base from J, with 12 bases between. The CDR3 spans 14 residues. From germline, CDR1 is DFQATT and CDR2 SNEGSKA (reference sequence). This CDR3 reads CSAREGHANTEAFF. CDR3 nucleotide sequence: TGCAGTGCTAGGGAGGGACACGCGAACACTGAAGCTTTCTTT.